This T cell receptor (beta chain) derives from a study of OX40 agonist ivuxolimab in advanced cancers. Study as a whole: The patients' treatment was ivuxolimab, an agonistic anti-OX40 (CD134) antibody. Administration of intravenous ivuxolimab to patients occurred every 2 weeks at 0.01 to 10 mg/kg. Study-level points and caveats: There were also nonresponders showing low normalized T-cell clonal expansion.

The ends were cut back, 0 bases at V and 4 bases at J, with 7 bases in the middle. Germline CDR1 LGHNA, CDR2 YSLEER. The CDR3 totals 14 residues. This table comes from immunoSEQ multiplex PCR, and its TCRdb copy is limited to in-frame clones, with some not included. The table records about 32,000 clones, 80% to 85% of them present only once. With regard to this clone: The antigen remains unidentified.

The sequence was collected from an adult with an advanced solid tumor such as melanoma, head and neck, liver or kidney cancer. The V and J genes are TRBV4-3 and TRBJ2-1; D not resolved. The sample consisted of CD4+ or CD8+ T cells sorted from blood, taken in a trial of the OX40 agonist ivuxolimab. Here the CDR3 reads CASSQESLYNEQFF. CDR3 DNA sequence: TGCGCCAGCAGCCAAGAAAGTCTGTACAATGAGCAGTTCTTC.